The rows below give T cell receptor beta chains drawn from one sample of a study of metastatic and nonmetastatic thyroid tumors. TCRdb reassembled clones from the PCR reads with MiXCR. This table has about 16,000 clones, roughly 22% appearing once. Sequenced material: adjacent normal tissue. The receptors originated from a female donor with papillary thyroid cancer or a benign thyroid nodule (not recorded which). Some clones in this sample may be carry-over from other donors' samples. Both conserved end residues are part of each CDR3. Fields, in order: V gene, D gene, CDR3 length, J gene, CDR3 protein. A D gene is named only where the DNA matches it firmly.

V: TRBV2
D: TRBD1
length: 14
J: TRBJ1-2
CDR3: CASIPGQGDYGYTF

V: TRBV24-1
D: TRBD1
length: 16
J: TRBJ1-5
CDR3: CATSDPGTGGNQPQHF

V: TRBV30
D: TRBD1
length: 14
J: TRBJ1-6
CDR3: CAWSSGQDNSPLHF

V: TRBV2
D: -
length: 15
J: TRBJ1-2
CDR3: CASSEGGMGGYGYTF

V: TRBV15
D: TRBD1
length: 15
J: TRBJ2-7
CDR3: CATAVGTGALPEQYF

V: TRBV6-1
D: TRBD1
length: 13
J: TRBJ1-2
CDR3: CASSWDRGAGYTF

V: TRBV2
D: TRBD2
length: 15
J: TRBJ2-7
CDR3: CASARTSSEIYEQYF

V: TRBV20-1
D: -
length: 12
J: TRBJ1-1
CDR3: CSARDHKGEAFF

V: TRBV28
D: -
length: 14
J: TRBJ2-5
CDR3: CASSASGTGETQYF

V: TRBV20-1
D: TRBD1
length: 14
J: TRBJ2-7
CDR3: CSARRDRAFYEQYF

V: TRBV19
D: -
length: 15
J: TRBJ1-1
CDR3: CASSMGARMNTEAFF

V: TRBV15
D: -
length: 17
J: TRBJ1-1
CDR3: CATSRDRQGRRNTEAFF

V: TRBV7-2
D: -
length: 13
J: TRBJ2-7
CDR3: CASRDSVAYEQYF

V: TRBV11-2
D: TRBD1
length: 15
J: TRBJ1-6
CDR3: CASSFQGQNNSPLHF

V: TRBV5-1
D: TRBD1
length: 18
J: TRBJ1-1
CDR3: CASSPGGTGATSDAEAFF

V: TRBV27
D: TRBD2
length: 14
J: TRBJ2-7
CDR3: CASSLERESREQYF

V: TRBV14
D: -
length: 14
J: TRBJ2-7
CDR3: CASSRKTGSYEQYF

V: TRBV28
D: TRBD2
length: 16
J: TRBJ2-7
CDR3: CASSWPPNSGGVEQYF

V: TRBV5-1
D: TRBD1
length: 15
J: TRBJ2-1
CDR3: CASSLYSRGLNEQFF

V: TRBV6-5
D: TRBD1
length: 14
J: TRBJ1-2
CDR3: CASSSKQGNYGYTF

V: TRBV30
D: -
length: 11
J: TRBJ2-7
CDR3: CAWSPLYEQYF

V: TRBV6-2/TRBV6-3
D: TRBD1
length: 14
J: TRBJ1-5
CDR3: CASSRTGHNQPQHF

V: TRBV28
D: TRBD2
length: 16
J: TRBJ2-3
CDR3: CASSLGLAGHTYTQYF

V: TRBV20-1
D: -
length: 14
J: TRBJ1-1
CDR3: CSARNSQGNTEAFF

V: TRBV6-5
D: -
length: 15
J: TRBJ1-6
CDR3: CASSLGVAPWAPLHF

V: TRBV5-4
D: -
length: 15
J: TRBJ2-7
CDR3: CASSSQRASSYEQYF

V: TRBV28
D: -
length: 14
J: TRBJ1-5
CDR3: CASSFYQSNQPQHF

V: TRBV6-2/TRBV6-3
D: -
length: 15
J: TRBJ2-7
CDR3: CASSIRTGNLNEQYF

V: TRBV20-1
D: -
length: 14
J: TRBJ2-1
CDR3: CSAARHVSYNEQFF

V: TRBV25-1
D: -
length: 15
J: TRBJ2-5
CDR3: CASTPTGGLQETQYF

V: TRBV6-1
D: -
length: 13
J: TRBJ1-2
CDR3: CASSPGPNYGYTF

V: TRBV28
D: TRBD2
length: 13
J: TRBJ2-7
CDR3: CASRTSGYYEQYF

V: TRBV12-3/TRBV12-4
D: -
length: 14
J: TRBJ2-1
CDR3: CASSFGLGVGEQFF

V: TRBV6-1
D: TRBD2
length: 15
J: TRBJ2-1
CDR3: CASRRGLAGDNEHFF

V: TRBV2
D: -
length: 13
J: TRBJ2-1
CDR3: CASRETGRDEQFF

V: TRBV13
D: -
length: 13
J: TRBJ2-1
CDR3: CASSSETGDEQFF

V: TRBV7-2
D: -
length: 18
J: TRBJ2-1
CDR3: CASSLAYGDSGWGNEQFF

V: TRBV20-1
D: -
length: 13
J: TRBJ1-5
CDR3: CSATTYSNQPQHF

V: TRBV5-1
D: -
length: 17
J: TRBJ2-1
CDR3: CASSLSFSSGSYNEQFF

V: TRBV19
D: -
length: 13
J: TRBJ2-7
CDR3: CASSNLLSRRQYF

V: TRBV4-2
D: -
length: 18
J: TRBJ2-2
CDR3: CASSLGAWGSTNTGELFF

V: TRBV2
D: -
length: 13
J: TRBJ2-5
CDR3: CASRRTEQETQYF

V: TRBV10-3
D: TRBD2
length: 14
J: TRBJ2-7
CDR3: CAISESELAAEQYF

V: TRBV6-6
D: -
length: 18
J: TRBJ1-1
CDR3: CAISYIPQSPFGRGEAFF

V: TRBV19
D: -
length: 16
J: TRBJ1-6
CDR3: CASSIFGERYNSPLHF

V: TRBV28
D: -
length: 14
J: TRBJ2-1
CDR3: CASSLRSHYNEQFF

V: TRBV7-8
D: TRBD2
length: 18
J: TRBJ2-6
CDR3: CASSLVGLDLSGANVLTF

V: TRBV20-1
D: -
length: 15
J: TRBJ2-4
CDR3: CSARSGLLAKNIQYF

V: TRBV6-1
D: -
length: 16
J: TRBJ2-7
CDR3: CASSGSGLNPSYEQYF

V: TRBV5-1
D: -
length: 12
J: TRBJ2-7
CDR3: CASSSGYYEQYF

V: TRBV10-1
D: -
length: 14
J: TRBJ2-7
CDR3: CASSEGAPTAEQYF

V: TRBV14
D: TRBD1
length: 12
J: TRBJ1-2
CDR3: CASSQDRVGYTF

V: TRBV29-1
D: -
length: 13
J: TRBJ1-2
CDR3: CSVEAGGVYGYTF

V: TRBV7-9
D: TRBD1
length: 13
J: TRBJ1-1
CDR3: CASSPDRATEAFF

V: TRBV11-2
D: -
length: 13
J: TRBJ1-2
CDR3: CASSLGGLGGYTF